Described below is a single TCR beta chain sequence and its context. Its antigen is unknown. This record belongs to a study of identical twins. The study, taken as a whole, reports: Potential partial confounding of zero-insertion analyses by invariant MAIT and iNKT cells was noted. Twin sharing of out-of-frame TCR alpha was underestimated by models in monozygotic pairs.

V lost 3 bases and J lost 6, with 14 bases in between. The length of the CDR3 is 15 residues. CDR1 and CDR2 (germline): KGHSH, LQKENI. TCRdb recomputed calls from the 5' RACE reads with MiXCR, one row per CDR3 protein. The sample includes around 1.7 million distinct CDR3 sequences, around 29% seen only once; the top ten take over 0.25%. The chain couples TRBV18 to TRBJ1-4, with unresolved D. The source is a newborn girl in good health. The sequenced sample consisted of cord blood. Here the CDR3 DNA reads TGTGCCAGCTCACCCAAAGACGGACCTTATGAAAAACTGTTTTTT. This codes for CASSPKDGPYEKLFF.